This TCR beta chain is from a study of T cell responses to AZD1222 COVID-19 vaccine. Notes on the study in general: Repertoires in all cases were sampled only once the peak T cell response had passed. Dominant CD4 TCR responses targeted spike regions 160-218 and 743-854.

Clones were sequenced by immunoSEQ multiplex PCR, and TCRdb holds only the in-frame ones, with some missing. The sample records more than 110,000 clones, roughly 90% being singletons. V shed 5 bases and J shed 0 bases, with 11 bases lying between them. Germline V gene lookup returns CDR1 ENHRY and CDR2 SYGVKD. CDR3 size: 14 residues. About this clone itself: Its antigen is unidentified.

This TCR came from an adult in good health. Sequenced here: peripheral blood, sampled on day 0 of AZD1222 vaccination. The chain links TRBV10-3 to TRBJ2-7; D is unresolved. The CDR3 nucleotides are TGTGCCATCAGTTCCGACATATTCTCCTACGAGCAGTACTTC. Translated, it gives CAISSDIFSYEQYF.